This TCR beta chain came from a study of T cell responses to AZD1222 COVID-19 vaccine. For the study at large: Pooled samples include second doses given at about 4 or 12 weeks. Notes on the study in general: Just five or six AZD1222 recipients were seropositive at baseline. Most donors were white British and more were female, and clonal diversity was possibly underestimated. Sampled repertoires all dated from after the peak T cell response.

TCRdb's table, derived via immunoSEQ multiplex PCR, lists solely in-frame clones and lacks some. The sample comprises 150,000 to 200,000 clones, around 93% of which are singletons, and roughly 9.8% rests with the top ten. To note about this clone: The antigen remains unidentified.

Germline V CDR1 and CDR2: LNHNV, YYDKDF (reference sequence). This CDR3 is 15 amino acids long. The V and J ends lost 5 bases and 2 bases, in that order; junction bases with no gene match: 6. The receptor's source is an adult in good health. The chain has TRBV15 and TRBJ1-5; TRBD1 aligns across 7 bases. The sample was peripheral blood, taken on day 0 of AZD1222 vaccination. The CDR3 region has the DNA TGTGCCACCAGCGGGGGACAGTGGGGCAATCAGCCCCAGCATTTT. Protein: CATSGGQWGNQPQHF.